This TCR beta chain was sequenced for a study of T cells in localized non-small cell lung cancer. Sequencing was performed with immunoSEQ multiplex PCR; in TCRdb, only in-frame clones are kept and a portion is missing. This sample has 45,000 or so clones, with roughly nine tenths found just once. The sequencing here drew on PBMCs, taken before any cancer treatment. The receptor was derived from a woman aged 40-70 years with stage II lung adenocarcinoma.

CDR3 loop: CASSPELAGGYAFF. CDR3 nucleotide sequence: TGTGCCAGCAGCCCAGAACTTGCAGGGGGATACGCTTTCTTT. J is TRBJ1-1 and V is TRBV7-2; TRBD1 agrees at 7 bases. Germline V CDR1 and CDR2: SGHTA, FQGNSA. Trimming removed 5 bases from V and 11 bases from J; junction bases left unmatched: 14. The CDR3 totals 14 residues. Supplemented by reference TRBV7-2 and TRBJ1-1, the full variable domain reads GAGVSQSPSNKVTEKGKDVELRCDPISGHTALYWYRQSLGQGLEFLIYFQGNSAPDKSGLPSDRFSAERTGGSVSTLTIQRTQQEDSAVYLCASSPELAGGYAFFGQGTRLTVV.